This T cell receptor beta chain was found in a study of blood T cell repertoires in COVID-19. About the study: Sites across the United States, Italy and Spain contributed samples from acute and convalescent COVID-19. PBMCs, B-cell-depleted T cells, or T cells were the source of the cDNA or gDNA that made up the material.

The CDR3 contains 13 residues. Germline loops: CDR1 KGHDR, CDR2 SFDVKD. Deletions cut 0 bases from V and 11 bases from J, with 12 bases between. In the original analysis: Researchers report that nucleated cell counts were estimated from reference gene primer amplification. Produced via immunoSEQ multiplex PCR; TCRdb's table is partial and in-frame only. The V and J calls and clone size were taken over from that table, and D and trimming were inferred from the DNA. The sample contains approximately 240,000 clones, 83% of which appear only once. The chain employs TRBV24-1 and TRBJ1-1, with D tentatively TRBD1 (6 bases). The receptor's source is a human donor in a cohort sampled during active COVID-19. The sample taken for sequencing was peripheral blood. This chain's CDR3 is CATSDLWGQFAFF. CDR3 DNA: TGTGCCACCAGTGATTTGTGGGGGCAGTTCGCTTTCTTT.